Following are 20 T cell receptor beta chains from one sample sequenced in a study of vaccination effects on CD4 cells after COVID-19. The method was immunoSEQ multiplex PCR; TCRdb's version includes in-frame clones alone and lacks a portion of them. Of 65,000 to 75,000 clones in the sample, 74% are singletons; the top ten hold approximately 1.5%. These TCRs' antigens remain unknown. Prior to sequencing, the ViraFEST assay stimulated PBMC with viral peptide pools, which expanded the antigen-specific CD4+ T cells. Isolation of CD4+ T cells took place after around 10 days of culture. Participants each got two BNT162b2 or mRNA-1273 vaccine doses. The specimen was CD4+ T cells from PBMCs cultured with HCoV-229E spike peptides, collected after COVID-19 vaccination. Source of these receptors: a human donor who received a COVID-19 vaccine.

This chain connects TRBV7-2 to TRBJ2-1; D is perhaps TRBD1 or TRBD2 (5 bases each). Trimming removed 1 base at V and 7 bases at J, with 8 bases between. This CDR3 has 13 amino acids. From germline, CDR1 is SGHTA and CDR2 FQGNSA. CDR3 bases: TGTGCCAGCAGCTTAGTGGGGACGAATGAGCAGTTCTTC. Translated: CASSLVGTNEQFF.

V is TRBV10-3 and J is TRBJ2-5; D might be TRBD1 (7 bases). This CDR3 spans 15 amino acids. The germline CDR1 and CDR2 sequences are ENHRY and SYGVKD. The V and J ends lost 0 bases and 2 bases respectively, with 10 bases between them. CDR3 coding DNA: TGTGCCATCAGTGAGTCCCCAGGGGGGCAAGAGACCCAGTACTTC. Amino acids: CAISESPGGQETQYF.

The chain has TRBV5-1 and TRBJ2-7; D not resolved. V lost 0 bases and J lost 2, with 6 bases in between. The CDR3 totals 13 residues. CDR1 SGHRS and CDR2 YFSETQ come from the germline V gene. This chain's CDR3 is CASSLGSTYEQYV. The DNA for the CDR3 is TGCGCCAGCAGCTTGGGGTCTACCTACGAGCAGTACGTC.

V is TRBV12-3 or TRBV12-4 and J is TRBJ1-3; D unclear. The CDR3 runs 12 residues. Trimming shortened V by 8 bases and J by 4 bases, and 9 bases separated the two germline ends. CDR3 bases: TGTGCCAGCCCTAGTGCAGGAAACACCATATATTTT. This codes for CASPSAGNTIYF.

Worth noting for this clone: Other nucleotide sequences from this sample produce the same CDR3. The chain recombines TRBV7-9 with TRBJ2-5, with D possibly matching TRBD1 (5 bases). Trimming shortened V by 1 base and J by 2 bases, and 8 bases separated the two germline ends. The germline gives CDR1 SEHNR, CDR2 FQNEAQ (reference sequence). This CDR3 has 14 amino acids. The CDR3, as DNA: TGTGCCAGCAGCTTAGGACAGTTTCAAGAGACCCAGTACTTC. Its translation: CASSLGQFQETQYF.

The chain combines TRBV5-6 with TRBJ2-1, with 10 bases fitting TRBD2. Per the germline V gene, CDR1 is SGHDT and CDR2 is YYEEEE. Germline trimming cut 1 base from V and 7 bases from J; bases unmatched to any gene: 2. The CDR3 sequence is 14 residues long. CDR3 DNA: TGTGCCAGCAGCTTGCCTAGCGGGGGTAATGAGCAGTTCTTC. Protein product: CASSLPSGGNEQFF.

This chain connects TRBV19 to TRBJ1-5; maybe TRBD1 (5 bases). Trimming removed 3 bases at V and 0 bases at J, with 12 bases between. This CDR3 has 16 residues. Germline CDR1 reads LNHDA; CDR2 reads SQIVND (reference sequence). CDR3 in amino acids: CASSIGQGYSNQPQHF. The DNA for the CDR3 is TGTGCCAGTAGTATTGGGCAGGGCTATAGCAATCAGCCCCAGCATTTT.

V gene TRBV28 combines with J gene TRBJ2-7; D may correspond to TRBD1 or TRBD2 (5 bases each). Germline-derived CDR1 and CDR2 are MDHEN and SYDVKM. The CDR3 sequence is 14 residues long. V was trimmed by 7 bases and J by 2 bases, leaving 15 bases between them. This CDR3 reads CASTRGTGAYEQYV. The CDR3 DNA follows: TGTGCCAGCACTAGAGGGACCGGGGCCTACGAGCAGTACGTC.

This clone occurred a few times. CDR3 amino acids: CASSQFGTVLGGYTF. CDR3 sequence (DNA): TGCGCCAGCAGCCAATTCGGGACAGTACTTGGTGGCTACACCTTC. The V call is TRBV4-1, the J call TRBJ1-2, with 7 bases matching TRBD1. In germline, CDR1 is MGHRA, CDR2 YSYEKL. V gave up 2 bases and J gave up 7 bases; unmatched junction bases: 10. The CDR3 extends over 15 amino acids.

V usage is TRBV5-6 and J usage is TRBJ1-1; D gene unclear. The CDR3 is 14 amino acids. V lost 6 bases and J 0 bases, leaving 12 bases between the germline ends. Germline V gives CDR1 SGHDT, CDR2 YYEEEE. CDR3 protein: CASTRLTVNTEAFF. CDR3 DNA: TGTGCCAGCACCCGGCTTACAGTGAACACTGAAGCTTTCTTT.

The CDR3 DNA sequence: TGTGCCAGCAGCCAAGGACCGGGACAGGGGCTTAAGCAGTTCTTC. Translated, it gives CASSQGPGQGLKQFF. The rearrangement links TRBV3-1 (or the pseudogene TRBV3-2) to TRBJ2-1, with TRBD1 matching over 10 bases. The CDR3 is 15 residues long. Germline CDR1 and CDR2: LGHDT and YNNKEL (reference sequence). V trimming: 1 base; J trimming: 11 bases; junction bases outside the gene matches: 8.

The CDR3: CASSIDRGLSGANVLTF. In DNA form, the CDR3 reads TGTGCCAGTAGTATAGACCGAGGCCTGTCTGGGGCCAACGTCCTGACTTTC. The chain is built from TRBV19 and TRBJ2-6; D gene uncertain. The V and J ends lost 0 bases and 1 base respectively, with 10 bases between them. The germline gives CDR1 LNHDA, CDR2 SQIVND (reference sequence). CDR3 length equals 17 residues.

The CDR3 bases are TGTGCCAGCAGCTCATTAGGTTCACCCCTCCACTTT. This sequence encodes CASSSLGSPLHF. The rearrangement joins TRBV11-1 to TRBJ1-6; D is unresolved. V was cut by 4 bases and J by 9 bases, with 7 bases left in between. In germline, CDR1 is SGHAT, CDR2 FQDESV (reference sequence). This CDR3 spans 12 amino acids. Filled out from reference TRBV11-1 and TRBJ1-6, the complete variable domain reads EAEVAQSPRYKITEKSQAVAFWCDPISGHATLYWYRQILGQGPELLVQFQDESVVDDSQLPKDRFSAERLKGVDSTLKIQPAELGDSAMYLCASSSLGSPLHFGNGTRLTVT.

This rearrangement joins TRBV5-6 to TRBJ2-5; the D is unclear. CDR1 is SGHDT, CDR2 YYEEEE, per germline. This CDR3 has 15 amino acids. V was shortened by 3 bases and J by 2 bases, with 14 bases between the two germline ends. The CDR3 spells CASSSRYGQQETQYF. DNA for the CDR3: TGTGCCAGCAGCTCCCGCTATGGGCAGCAAGAGACCCAGTACTTC.

The chain recombines TRBV19 with TRBJ2-3; 16 nucleotides agree with TRBD2. V lost 0 bases and J lost 4; bases outside the gene matches: 10. CDR1 is LNHDA and CDR2 is SQIVND in the germline V gene (reference sequence). The CDR3 has 20 residues. CDR3 bases: TGTGCCAGTAGTATAGAGGGACTAGCGGGGGGGCCGAATTTTCCAGATACGCAGTATTTT. This gives the protein CASSIEGLAGGPNFPDTQYF.

The chain links TRBV7-2 to TRBJ1-2; no firm D call. Germline assignment: CDR1 SGHTA and CDR2 FQGNSA. The V and J ends lost 2 bases and 4 bases respectively, with 11 bases between them. The CDR3 spans 14 residues. The CDR3 loop reads CASSLLQTIYGYTF. The CDR3 bases are TGTGCCAGCAGCTTACTACAGACCATCTATGGCTACACCTTC.

As to this clone: This sample also contains other DNA sequences that code for the same CDR3. DNA for the CDR3: TGTGCCAGCAGCTCTCAGGGCGGTACAGATACGCAGTATTTT. This encodes CASSSQGGTDTQYF. The J gene is TRBJ2-3, the V gene TRBV7-3; D is perhaps TRBD1 (5 bases). Trimming left V 4 bases short and J 3 bases short, with 11 bases between. CDR1 and CDR2 from the germline V gene are SGHTA and FQGTGA. CDR3 size: 14 residues.

The chain employs TRBV20-1 and TRBJ1-6, with no clear D. This CDR3 comprises 11 residues. V lost 0 bases, J lost 15 bases, and 9 bases lay in between. Germline V lookup: CDR1 DFQATT, CDR2 SNEGSKA (reference sequence). The CDR3 DNA reads as TGCAGTGCTAGAGATGCAGGTCGCCTCCACTTT. It specifies CSARDAGRLHF.

The V call is TRBV5-1, the J call TRBJ2-1, with D unresolved. The CDR3 extends over 14 amino acids. The germline gives CDR1 SGHRS, CDR2 YFSETQ. The V end was cut by 3 bases, the J end by 3 bases, with 10 bases between. The DNA of the CDR3 is TGCGCCAGCAGCTCCCCGGCTGGCTACAATGAGCAGTTCTTC. Translation gives CASSSPAGYNEQFF. Full variable domain (rest looked up from reference TRBV5-1 and TRBJ2-1): KAGVTQTPRYLIKTRGQQVTLSCSPISGHRSVSWYQQTPGQGLQFLFEYFSETQRNKGNFPGRFSGRQFSNSRSEMNVSTLELGDSALYLCASSSPAGYNEQFFGPGTRLTVL.

The chain combines TRBV2 with TRBJ1-2; 7 bases align to TRBD1. Germline values: CDR1 SNHLY, CDR2 FYNNEI. CDR3 length: 12 amino acids. V was pared by 8 bases and J by 8 bases, with 8 bases of the junction left unmatched. CDR3 nucleotide sequence: TGTGCCAGCCGAGCAGGGGGTAAAGGCTACACCTTC. Translated, it gives CASRAGGKGYTF.